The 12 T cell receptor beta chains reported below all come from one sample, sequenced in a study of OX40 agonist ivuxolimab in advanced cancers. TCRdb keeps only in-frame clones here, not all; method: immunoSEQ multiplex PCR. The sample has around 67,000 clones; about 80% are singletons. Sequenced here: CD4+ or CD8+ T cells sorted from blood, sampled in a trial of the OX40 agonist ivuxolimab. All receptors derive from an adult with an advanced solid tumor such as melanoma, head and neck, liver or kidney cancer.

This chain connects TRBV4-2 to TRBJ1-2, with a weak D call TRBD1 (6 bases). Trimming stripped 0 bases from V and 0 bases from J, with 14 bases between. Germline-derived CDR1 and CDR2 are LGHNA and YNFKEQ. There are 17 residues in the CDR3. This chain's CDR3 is CASSQDLSGGANYGYTF. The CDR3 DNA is TGTGCCAGCAGCCAAGATCTGAGTGGGGGCGCTAACTATGGCTACACCTTC.

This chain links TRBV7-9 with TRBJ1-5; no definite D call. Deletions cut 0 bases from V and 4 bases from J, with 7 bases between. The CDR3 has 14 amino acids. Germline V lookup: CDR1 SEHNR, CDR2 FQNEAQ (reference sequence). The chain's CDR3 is CASSLAGNNQPQHF. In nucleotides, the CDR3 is TGTGCCAGCAGCTTAGCGGGGAATAATCAGCCCCAGCATTTT.

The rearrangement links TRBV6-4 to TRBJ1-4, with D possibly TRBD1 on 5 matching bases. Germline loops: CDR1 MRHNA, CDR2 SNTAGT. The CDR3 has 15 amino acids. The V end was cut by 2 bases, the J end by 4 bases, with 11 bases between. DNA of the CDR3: TGTGCCAGCAGTGACCAAGGGAGGGGTAATGAAAAACTGTTTTTT. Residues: CASSDQGRGNEKLFF.

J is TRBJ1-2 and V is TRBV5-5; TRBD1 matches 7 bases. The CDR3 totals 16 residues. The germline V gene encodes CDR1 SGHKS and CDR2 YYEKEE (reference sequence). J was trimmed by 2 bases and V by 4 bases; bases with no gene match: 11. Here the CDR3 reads CASSLSGQPYNYGYTF. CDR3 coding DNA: TGTGCCAGCAGCCTCTCGGGACAGCCTTACAACTATGGCTACACCTTC.

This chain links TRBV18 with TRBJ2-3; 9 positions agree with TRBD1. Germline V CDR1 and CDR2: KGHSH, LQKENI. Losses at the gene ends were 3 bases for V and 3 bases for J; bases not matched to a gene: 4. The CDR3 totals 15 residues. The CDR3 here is CASSPDGQGTDTQYF. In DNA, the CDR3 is TGTGCCAGCTCACCCGATGGACAGGGGACAGATACGCAGTATTTT.

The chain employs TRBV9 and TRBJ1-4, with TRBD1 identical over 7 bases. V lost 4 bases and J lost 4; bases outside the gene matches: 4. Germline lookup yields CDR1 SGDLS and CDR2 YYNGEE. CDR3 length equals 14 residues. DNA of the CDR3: TGTGCCAGCAGCCCGACAGGGTATAATGAAAAACTGTTTTTT. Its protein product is CASSPTGYNEKLFF.

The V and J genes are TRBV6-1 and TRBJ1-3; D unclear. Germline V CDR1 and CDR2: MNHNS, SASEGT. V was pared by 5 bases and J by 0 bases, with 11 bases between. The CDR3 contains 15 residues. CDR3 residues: CASSRGLISGNTIYF. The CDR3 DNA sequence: TGTGCCAGCAGTCGCGGACTTATCTCTGGAAACACCATATATTTT.

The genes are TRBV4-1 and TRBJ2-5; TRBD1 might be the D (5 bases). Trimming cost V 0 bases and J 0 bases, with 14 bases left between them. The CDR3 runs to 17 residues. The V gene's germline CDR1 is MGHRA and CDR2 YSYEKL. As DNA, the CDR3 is TGCGCCAGCAGCCAAGATCAAGACAGCCCAAACCAAGAGACCCAGTACTTC. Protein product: CASSQDQDSPNQETQYF.

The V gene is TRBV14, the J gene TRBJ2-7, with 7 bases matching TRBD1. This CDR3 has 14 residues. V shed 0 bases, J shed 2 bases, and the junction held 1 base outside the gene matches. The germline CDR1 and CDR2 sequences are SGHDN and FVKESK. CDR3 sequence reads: CASSQDTGAYEQYF. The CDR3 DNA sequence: TGTGCCAGCAGCCAAGATACAGGGGCCTACGAGCAGTACTTC. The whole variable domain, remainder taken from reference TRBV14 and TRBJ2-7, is EAGVTQFPSHSVIEKGQTVTLRCDPISGHDNLYWYRRVMGKEIKFLLHFVKESKQDESGMPNNRFLAERTGGTYSTLKVQPAELEDSGVYFCASSQDTGAYEQYFGPGTRLTVT.

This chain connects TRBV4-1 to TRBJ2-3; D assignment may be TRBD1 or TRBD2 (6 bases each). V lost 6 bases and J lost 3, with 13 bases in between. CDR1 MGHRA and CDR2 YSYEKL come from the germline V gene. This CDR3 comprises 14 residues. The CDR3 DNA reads TGCGCCAGCAGGGATCAGGGGAGGACAGATACGCAGTATTTT. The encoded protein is CASRDQGRTDTQYF.

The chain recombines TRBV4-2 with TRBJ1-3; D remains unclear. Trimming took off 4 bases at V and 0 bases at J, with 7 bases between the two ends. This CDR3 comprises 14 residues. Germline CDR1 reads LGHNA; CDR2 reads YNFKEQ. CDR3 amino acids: CASSPEGSGNTIYF. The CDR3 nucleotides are TGTGCCAGCAGCCCGGAGGGCTCTGGAAACACCATATATTTT.

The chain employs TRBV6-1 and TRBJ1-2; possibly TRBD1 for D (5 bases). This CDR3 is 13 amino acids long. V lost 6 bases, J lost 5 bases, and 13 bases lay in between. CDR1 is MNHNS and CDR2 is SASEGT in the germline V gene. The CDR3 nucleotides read TGTGCCAGCAGCCTCGGGACTCTATATGGCTACACCTTC. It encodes CASSLGTLYGYTF.